A selection of T cell receptor beta chains follows, all from one sample in a study of T cells in Graves' hyperthyroidism and ophthalmopathy. TCRdb used MiXCR to reprocess the multiplex PCR reads, holding one entry per CDR3 protein. This table holds about 640,000 distinct CDR3 sequences, about 20% found once. The sequenced sample was blood. The receptors were sampled from a man aged 25-45 years with Graves' ophthalmopathy. The CDR3 runs from the conserved cysteine through the conserved F or W. A D gene is named only where the DNA matches it firmly. Only some rows state a clone size, as once, few, many or a class for expanded clones.

cdr3_nt cdr3_aa d_call clone_size v_call cdr3_length j_call
TGTGCCAGCAGCTTAGCGGTTAGTCTAGCGGAAGATTACGAGCAGTACTTC CASSLAVSLAEDYEQYF TRBD2 few TRBV7-2 17 TRBJ2-7
TGTGCCAGCAGCCAGGTTGCGGGGCGCTACGAGCAGTACTTC CASSQVAGRYEQYF . many TRBV3-1 14 TRBJ2-7
TGTGCCAGCAGTTTCCGAAGGGGGCAGGCAGATACGCAGTATTTT CASSFRRGQADTQYF TRBD1 . TRBV12-3/TRBV12-4 15 TRBJ2-3
TGTGCCAGCAGTGAAAACGGCTACGAGCAGTACTTC CASSENGYEQYF . many TRBV2 12 TRBJ2-7
TGTGCTAGCGCCTCAGCGAACACCGGGGAGCTGTTTTTT CASASANTGELFF . few TRBV6-4 13 TRBJ2-2
TGTGCCTGGAGTCTTGGCCTCCCGAATCAGCCCCAGCATTTT CAWSLGLPNQPQHF . . TRBV30 14 TRBJ1-5
TGCGCCAGCAGCTTTTTGACAGGGGGCGCGACCGAGCAGTACTTC CASSFLTGGATEQYF TRBD1 few TRBV5-1 15 TRBJ2-7
TGTGCCTGGGAACAGAACAACTATGGCTACACCTTC CAWEQNNYGYTF . many TRBV30 12 TRBJ1-2
TGTGCCAGCAGCTTAGGACTAGCGGGACTCGGGGCTCCCGGGGAGCTGTTTTTT CASSLGLAGLGAPGELFF TRBD2 . TRBV7-3 18 TRBJ2-2
TGTGCCAGCAGTTTAATAGGGGCGCGCACTGAAGCTTTCTTT CASSLIGARTEAFF . many TRBV27 14 TRBJ1-1
TGTGCCAGCTCAGGGTTTCAAGAGACCCAGTACTTC CASSGFQETQYF . few TRBV7-9 12 TRBJ2-5
TGCAGCGTTGTAGATCCGCTCTCCTACGAGCAGTACTTC CSVVDPLSYEQYF . . TRBV29-1 13 TRBJ2-7
TGTGCCAGCAAAAGAGGGGATACGAACACCGGGGAGCTGTTTTTT CASKRGDTNTGELFF . few TRBV12-3/TRBV12-4 15 TRBJ2-2
TGCGCCAGCAGCTTACAGACAGCCCAAGAGACCCAGTACTTC CASSLQTAQETQYF . few TRBV5-1 14 TRBJ2-5
TGTGCCAGCAGCTTAACCCTAAGCGGGGGAACCTACAATGGGCAGTTCTTC CASSLTLSGGTYNGQFF TRBD2 . TRBV7-3 17 TRBJ2-1
TGTGCCAGCAGGGGGGGGAATGAGCAGTTCTTC CASRGGNEQFF TRBD2 many TRBV3-1 11 TRBJ2-1
TGTGCCAGCAGCTTGGCGTGGACTGGGATACACAATGAGCAGTTCTTC CASSLAWTGIHNEQFF . many TRBV7-9 16 TRBJ2-1
TGCGCCAGCAGCTTGGAAGTGATCCCCACAGATACGCAGTATTTT CASSLEVIPTDTQYF . . TRBV5-1 15 TRBJ2-3
TGTGCCAGCAGTGCCAGCGAGAACTACAATGAGCAGTTCTTC CASSASENYNEQFF . many TRBV28 14 TRBJ2-1
TGTGCCAGCAGCAAGACAGGAGCTGGGGCCAACGTCCTGACTTTC CASSKTGAGANVLTF . . TRBV5-6 15 TRBJ2-6
TGTGCCAGCGCTAGGGCAGAAACAGAGACCCAGTACTTC CASARAETETQYF . . TRBV11-2 13 TRBJ2-5
TGTGCCAGCAGCTTAGGCGGGTACCAAGAGACCCAGTACTTC CASSLGGYQETQYF . many TRBV7-9 14 TRBJ2-5
TGCAGCGTTAGGCCCGGGACAGGAGATCCCGCAGCTTTCTTT CSVRPGTGDPAAFF TRBD1 . TRBV29-1 14 TRBJ1-1
TGTGCCAGCAGTTCCGGACTAGCCAGCTCCTACAATGAGCAGTTCTTC CASSSGLASSYNEQFF TRBD2 few TRBV6-1 16 TRBJ2-1
TGTGCCAGCAAGGTATTCTCCTACGAGCAGTACTTC CASKVFSYEQYF . . TRBV2 12 TRBJ2-7
TGTGCCAGCAGTTTATCGCCCCATGAAAAACTGTTTTTT CASSLSPHEKLFF . few TRBV27 13 TRBJ1-4
TGTGCCTGGAGTGTGGGACTAGCGGGAGGGACCTACGAGCAGTACTTC CAWSVGLAGGTYEQYF TRBD2 . TRBV30 16 TRBJ2-7
TGTGTCATCAGTGGGGGACAGGGGGACGCTGAAGCTTTCTTT CVISGGQGDAEAFF TRBD1 . TRBV10-3 14 TRBJ1-1
TGTGCCAGTAGTATCTACTCCCAGGGGCAAGAGACCCAGTACTTC CASSIYSQGQETQYF . . TRBV19 15 TRBJ2-5
TGTGCCAGTAGGACCGGGACAGGGAGGACTGAAGCTTTCTTT CASRTGTGRTEAFF TRBD1 . TRBV19 14 TRBJ1-1
TGCAGTGCTAGAGATCAAGGGCTAGCGGGAGAGAATGAGCAGTTCTTC CSARDQGLAGENEQFF TRBD2 . TRBV20-1 16 TRBJ2-1
TGTGCCAGTAGTACGACTAGCGGGAGGGGTGAGCAGTACTTC CASSTTSGRGEQYF TRBD2 few TRBV19 14 TRBJ2-7
TGTGCCAGCATCGATGGGACAGGGGGCAGCGGCGAGCAGTACTTC CASIDGTGGSGEQYF TRBD1 few TRBV11-2 15 TRBJ2-7
TGTGCCAGCAGCACGACCTGGACAGGGAGCAATCAGCCCCAGCATTTT CASSTTWTGSNQPQHF TRBD1 few TRBV5-5 16 TRBJ1-5
TGCAGCGTTGAACTAGCGGGGCCTACCTACGAGCAGTACTTC CSVELAGPTYEQYF TRBD2 few TRBV29-1 14 TRBJ2-7
TGTGCCAGCAGTTATGGGGGCTATAGCAATCAGCCCCAGCATTTT CASSYGGYSNQPQHF . many TRBV28 15 TRBJ1-5
TGTGCCAGCGGTCACCCGGGACAGGGGTACAATGAGCAGTTCTTC CASGHPGQGYNEQFF TRBD1 . TRBV6-2/TRBV6-3 15 TRBJ2-1
TGTGCCAGCAGCCAAAGAACCGGGACAGGGGGCGACAAGGGGAACACTGAAGCTTTCTTT CASSQRTGTGGDKGNTEAFF TRBD1 . TRBV9 20 TRBJ1-1
TGTGCCAGCAGGGGACTAGCGGACACAGATACGCAGTATTTT CASRGLADTDTQYF TRBD2 few TRBV13 14 TRBJ2-3
TGTGCCAGCACCCCTGCCCTCCGGGACAGATCCTCCTACGAGCAGTACTTC CASTPALRDRSSYEQYF TRBD1 few TRBV6-2/TRBV6-3 17 TRBJ2-7
TGTGCCAGTACCGAAAAAGGAGGGTACAATGAGCAGTTCTTC CASTEKGGYNEQFF . . TRBV19 14 TRBJ2-1
TGTGCCAGCAGTTTGTACAGGGGATCTGGAAACACCATATATTTT CASSLYRGSGNTIYF TRBD1 many TRBV12-3/TRBV12-4 15 TRBJ1-3
TGCGCCAGCAGCTTACTTTCTAGCGCCATCACAGATACGCAGTATTTT CASSLLSSAITDTQYF . many TRBV5-1 16 TRBJ2-3
TGTGCCAGCAGGGCCGGGACCTTCAGCGGTTATCAGCCCCAGCATTTT CASRAGTFSGYQPQHF . many TRBV12-3/TRBV12-4 16 TRBJ1-5